These 10 T cell receptor beta chains were all obtained from the same sample, sequenced in a study of blood T cell repertoires in COVID-19 (dated by TCRdb to between 2020 and 2021). Libraries were prepared through the immunoSEQ multiplex PCR assay. The immuneACCESS repertoire file appears here via TCRdb, limited to in-frame rearrangements. These files lack a portion of the clones; in checked studies, under half of the deficit traces to unresolved V genes, and the cause of the others is not known. The sample table holds fewer than 300,000 clones, of which around 90% were seen once. The ten largest clones capture roughly 1.1% of the sample. Sample: PBMCs or T cells enriched from blood (not recorded which). All receptors derive from a woman in her 30s who had recovered from COVID-19.

Comment on this clone: Distinct nucleotide sequences in the sample also encode this CDR3. The chain carries TRBV5-1 and TRBJ1-5; 10 nucleotides line up with TRBD1. Germline V gene data show CDR1 as SGHRS and CDR2 as YFSETQ. V lost 4 bases and J lost 5; bases outside the gene matches: 3. The CDR3 runs to 14 residues. The CDR3 protein is CASSPGQGHQPQHF. The CDR3 DNA reads as TGCGCCAGCAGCCCGGGACAGGGGCATCAGCCCCAGCATTTT. Full variable domain (missing parts from reference TRBV5-1 and TRBJ1-5): KAGVTQTPRYLIKTRGQQVTLSCSPISGHRSVSWYQQTPGQGLQFLFEYFSETQRNKGNFPGRFSGRQFSNSRSEMNVSTLELGDSALYLCASSPGQGHQPQHFGDGTRLSIL.

This clone was observed a few times. This chain uses TRBV6-5 with TRBJ2-2; TRBD1 matches at 8 bases. V was clipped by 5 bases and J by 5 bases; unmatched bases: 7. Per germline, CDR1 MNHEY and CDR2 SVGAGI. This CDR3 has 15 residues. The CDR3 DNA is TGTGCCAGCAGTCCTCGGACAGGGTTTACCGGGGAGCTGTTTTTT. Its protein product is CASSPRTGFTGELFF.

V usage is TRBV6-2 or TRBV6-3 and J usage is TRBJ2-7; D possibly matches TRBD1 or TRBD2 (5 bases each). Germline assignment: CDR1 MNHEY and CDR2 SVGEGT. This CDR3 comprises 13 residues. V was cut by 6 bases and J by 5 bases, with 14 bases left in between. The CDR3 nucleotides are TGTGCCAGCAGCCCGGGGCTCCTCAACGAGCAGTACTTC. Its translation is CASSPGLLNEQYF.

The table lists this clone with a few counts. The V gene is TRBV28, the J gene TRBJ1-2; 8 bases agree with TRBD1. The length of the CDR3 is 14 residues. V trimming: 5 bases; J trimming: 2 bases; junction bases outside the gene matches: 4. Germline CDR1 and CDR2: MDHEN and SYDVKM. Here the CDR3 DNA reads TGTGCCAGCAGTATTTCAGGGGGCAACTATGGCTACACCTTC. Protein sequence: CASSISGGNYGYTF.

This clone was seen once. This chain connects TRBV20-1 to TRBJ2-5; 7 nucleotides match TRBD2. The germline CDR1 and CDR2 sequences are DFQATT and SNEGSKA (reference sequence). V dropped 3 bases and J dropped 8; count of bases not matched to a gene: 18. CDR3 length: 16 amino acids. CDR3 loop: CSASGLMGLPWQTQYF. The CDR3 DNA sequence: TGCAGTGCTAGTGGGTTGATGGGACTACCGTGGCAAACCCAGTACTTC.

The rearrangement links TRBV15 to TRBJ2-5; 7 nucleotides line up with TRBD2. V was pared by 1 base and J by 5 bases, with 10 bases of the junction left unmatched. Germline assignment: CDR1 LNHNV and CDR2 YYDKDF (reference sequence). CDR3 length: 16 amino acids. CDR3 in DNA: TGTGCCACCAGCAGAGGGTCACGGGGGGTCACGGAGACCCAGTACTTC. Translation: CATSRGSRGVTETQYF.

The gene calls are TRBV10-3 and TRBJ1-1; no clear D. There are 15 residues in the CDR3. Germline values: CDR1 ENHRY, CDR2 SYGVKD. V was pared by 3 bases and J by 3 bases, with 14 bases between. The CDR3 region is CAISDPGEQHTEAFF. The CDR3 region has the DNA TGTGCCATCAGTGACCCGGGAGAACAGCACACTGAAGCTTTCTTT.

The chain employs TRBV6-2 or TRBV6-3 and TRBJ2-1; 12 bases agree with TRBD2. J lost 5 bases, V lost 5 bases, and 4 bases had no gene match. Germline CDR1 reads MNHEY; CDR2 reads SVGEGT. The CDR3 consists of 15 residues. This CDR3 reads CASSTTSGGNNEQFF. CDR3 in DNA: TGTGCCAGCAGTACGACTAGCGGGGGAAACAATGAGCAGTTCTTC.

The chain combines TRBV5-5 with TRBJ2-3, with D perhaps matching TRBD1 (5 bases). Deletions cut 4 bases from V and 3 bases from J, with 15 bases between. Germline V gene lookup returns CDR1 SGHKS and CDR2 YYEKEE (reference sequence). CDR3 length: 15 amino acids. CDR3 sequence: CASSPYRRATDTQYF. Written as DNA, the CDR3 is TGTGCCAGCAGCCCCTACCGCAGGGCTACAGATACGCAGTATTTT.

This clone has more than one count but fewer than ten. The CDR3 loop reads CASSLAGTDTQYF. The CDR3 region has the DNA TGCGCCAGCAGCTTGGCCGGGACAGATACGCAGTATTTT. This chain links TRBV5-1 with TRBJ2-3; D gene unclear. The CDR3 has 13 residues. V gave up 0 bases and J gave up 3 bases, with 5 bases separating them. CDR1 and CDR2 from the germline V gene are SGHRS and YFSETQ.